The 26 T cell receptor beta chains listed next were all sequenced from one sample in a study of cytomegalovirus exposure and HLA in healthy donors (dated by TCRdb to 2016 to 2017). The library was made by the immunoSEQ multiplex PCR assay. The table comes from immuneACCESS by way of TCRdb, which keeps in-frame sequences with V and J called. Part of the clones is missing from these tables; in studies checked, under half for an unresolved V gene and the rest for unknown reasons. In all, the sample holds around 300,000 clones, and about 86% of those were seen once. The top ten clonotypes cover roughly 1% of the sample. Sequenced input: PBMCs. These receptors all come from a woman aged 18-29 years in good health and CMV-seronegative.

This chain links TRBV29-1 with TRBJ2-3; 7 bases line up with TRBD2. CDR3 length equals 16 residues. V lost 1 base and J lost 0; bases outside the gene matches: 7. CDR1 SQVTM and CDR2 ANQGSEA come from the germline V gene. The CDR3 region is CSVEGKLAASTDTQYF. In nucleotides, the CDR3 is TGCAGCGTTGAAGGGAAGCTAGCGGCTAGCACAGATACGCAGTATTTT.

The chain recombines TRBV13 with TRBJ2-1; 8 bases map to TRBD2. This CDR3 spans 14 amino acids. Germline trimming cut 5 bases from V and 9 bases from J; bases unmatched to any gene: 9. The germline V gene encodes CDR1 PRHDT and CDR2 FYEKMQ (reference sequence). The CDR3 nucleotides read TGTGCCAGCAGCAAAGGGACTAGTGAAGGTGAGCAGTTCTTC. Protein: CASSKGTSEGEQFF.

This clone was found once. This chain joins TRBV9 and TRBJ2-7; D is unresolved. V dropped 0 bases and J dropped 2 bases, with 12 bases sitting between them. The CDR3 extends over 15 amino acids. Germline lookup yields CDR1 SGDLS and CDR2 YYNGEE. Written as DNA, the CDR3 is TGTGCCAGCAGCGTAGATGCGGCTCGGACCTACGAGCAGTACTTC. This sequence encodes CASSVDAARTYEQYF. Supplemented by reference TRBV9 and TRBJ2-7, the full variable domain reads DSGVTQTPKHLITATGQRVTLRCSPRSGDLSVYWYQQSLDQGLQFLIQYYNGEERAKGNILERFSAQQFPDLHSELNLSSLELGDSALYFCASSVDAARTYEQYFGPGTRLTVT.

This clone came up once. The chain carries TRBV11-2 and TRBJ2-7; 8 bases line up with TRBD2. V dropped 8 bases and J dropped 4; count of bases not matched to a gene: 22. The CDR3 runs 18 residues. Per germline, CDR1 SGHAT and CDR2 FQNNGV. The CDR3 DNA follows: TGTGCCAGCGAACACCCACCGCTTAGCGGGGAAGGAATTTACGAGCAGTACTTC. Translated, it gives CASEHPPLSGEGIYEQYF.

As to this clone: With a much larger clone just one base away, this may be a read error. The V call is TRBV6-4, the J call TRBJ2-3, with TRBD2 matching over 12 bases. The germline V gene encodes CDR1 MRHNA and CDR2 SNTAGT. The CDR3 spans 15 residues. After removal of 5 bases from V and 1 base from J, the junction contained 1 base not matched to a gene. CDR3 nucleotide sequence: TGTGCCAGCAGTCGGACTAGCGGGGGCACAGATACGCAGTATTTT. This gives the protein CASSRTSGGTDTQYF.

The gene calls are TRBV11-3 and TRBJ2-7, with D hard to call. V shed 0 bases and J shed 6 bases, with 12 bases lying between them. From germline, CDR1 is SGHNT and CDR2 YENEEA. The CDR3 runs to 14 residues. CDR3 nucleotides: TGTGCCAGCAGCTTAGATCCCCTAGGAACCGAGCAGTACTTC. This translates into CASSLDPLGTEQYF.

CDR3 in amino acids: CASSDPRQGNEKLFF. The CDR3 DNA follows: TGTGCCAGCAGTGACCCCCGACAGGGTAATGAAAAACTGTTTTTT. The genes are TRBV25-1 and TRBJ1-4, with 7 bases fitting TRBD1. The J segment lost 4 bases and the V segment lost 3 bases, leaving 5 bases of the junction unmatched. This CDR3 has 15 amino acids. The germline gives CDR1 MGHDK, CDR2 SYGVNS.

This clone was recorded only once. The rearrangement links TRBV4-3 to TRBJ2-1, with 7 bases that match TRBD2. Germline CDR1 reads LGHNA; CDR2 reads YSLEER. With 1 base clipped from V and 5 bases from J, the junction kept 11 bases outside the gene matches. This CDR3 region has 17 residues. This CDR3 is CASSQGRIAGANNEQFF. The DNA of the CDR3 is TGCGCCAGCAGCCAAGGTCGAATAGCGGGCGCCAACAATGAGCAGTTCTTC.

The chain employs TRBV11-2 and TRBJ1-3, with a weak D call TRBD1 (6 bases). Looked up from germline, CDR1 is SGHAT and CDR2 is FQNNGV. The CDR3 runs 15 residues. V lost 6 bases to trimming and J lost 4 bases, with 16 bases between them. CDR3 DNA sequence: TGTGCCAGCAGTGCCGACAGGTTCTCAGGAAACACCATATATTTT. Its protein is CASSADRFSGNTIYF. The full variable domain, in which reference TRBV11-2 and TRBJ1-3 provide the parts outside the CDR3, is EAGVAQSPRYKIIEKRQSVAFWCNPISGHATLYWYQQILGQGPKLLIQFQNNGVVDDSQLPKDRFSAERLKGVDSTLKIQPAKLEDSAVYLCASSADRFSGNTIYFGEGSWLTVV.

This chain connects TRBV5-1 to TRBJ2-7; 7 bases are shared with TRBD2. The germline CDR1 and CDR2 sequences are SGHRS and YFSETQ. The CDR3 totals 15 residues. J was trimmed by 3 bases and V by 3 bases; bases with no gene match: 9. Written as DNA, the CDR3 is TGCGCCAGCAGCTCAACCGGGGGGTCCTTCTACGAGCAGTACTTC. This encodes CASSSTGGSFYEQYF. Supplemented by reference TRBV5-1 and TRBJ2-7, the full variable domain reads KAGVTQTPRYLIKTRGQQVTLSCSPISGHRSVSWYQQTPGQGLQFLFEYFSETQRNKGNFPGRFSGRQFSNSRSEMNVSTLELGDSALYLCASSSTGGSFYEQYFGPGTRLTVT.

This clone has just one count. The chain employs TRBV4-3 and TRBJ1-5, with D tentatively TRBD1 (5 bases). The ends were cut back, 0 bases at V and 5 bases at J, with 23 bases in the middle. The CDR3 consists of 19 residues. Germline V gene data show CDR1 as LGHNA and CDR2 as YSLEER. CDR3 nucleotide sequence: TGCGCCAGCAGCCAAGACCCCTGGGGGAGGGTGCGGGGACATCAGCCCCAGCATTTT. It encodes CASSQDPWGRVRGHQPQHF.

CDR3 sequence: CASSLVLAGGPNEQFF. The CDR3 region has the DNA TGTGCCAGCAGTTTAGTTCTGGCGGGAGGGCCTAATGAGCAGTTCTTC. The genes are TRBV27 and TRBJ2-1, with TRBD2 matching over 9 bases. V dropped 2 bases and J dropped 7; count of bases not matched to a gene: 9. The length of the CDR3 is 16 residues. Germline loops: CDR1 MNHEY, CDR2 SMNVEV (reference sequence).

V gene TRBV6-6 combines with J gene TRBJ1-1; the match to TRBD1 covers 11 bases. Germline CDR1 MNHNY, CDR2 SVGAGI (reference sequence). There are 16 residues in the CDR3. The V gene end was trimmed by 0 bases and the J gene end by 7 bases; junction bases not matched to a gene: 7. In nucleotides, the CDR3 is TGTGCCAGCAGTTACTCCGTGGGACAGGGGGAAGGTGAAGCTTTCTTT. It is translated as CASSYSVGQGEGEAFF.

This chain joins TRBV5-4 and TRBJ2-2, with TRBD2 matching 13 bases. This CDR3 spans 17 amino acids. Germline V gene lookup returns CDR1 SGHNT and CDR2 YYREEE (reference sequence). V lost 4 bases to trimming and J lost 5 bases; unmatched junction nucleotides: 8. The chain's CDR3 is CASSPGLAGVRTGELFF. The CDR3 nucleotides read TGTGCCAGCAGCCCCGGACTAGCGGGAGTGAGAACCGGGGAGCTGTTTTTT.

Only a few counts were recorded for this clone. The rearrangement joins TRBV6-5 to TRBJ2-7; D gene ambiguous. V lost 5 bases, J lost 5 bases, and 16 bases lay in between. This CDR3 is 14 amino acids long. Germline V gene sequence: CDR1 MNHEY, CDR2 SVGAGI. CDR3 sequence reads: CASSGYPIRDEQYF. CDR3 sequence (DNA): TGTGCCAGCAGTGGTTACCCAATACGGGACGAGCAGTACTTC.

This clone was recorded only once. The chain employs TRBV4-2 and TRBJ2-7; TRBD1 might be the D (6 bases). CDR1 LGHNA and CDR2 YNFKEQ come from the germline V gene. The germline V and J ends were trimmed by 3 bases and 0 bases, with 9 bases remaining between them. CDR3 length equals 14 residues. CDR3 bases: TGTGCCAGCAGCCATTCACAGGGCTCCTACGAGCAGTACTTC. It specifies CASSHSQGSYEQYF.

The chain recombines TRBV5-1 with TRBJ2-7; maybe TRBD1 (6 bases). Germline assignment: CDR1 SGHRS and CDR2 YFSETQ. The CDR3 length is 16 residues. Trimming removed 0 bases at V and 4 bases at J, with 17 bases between. The CDR3 is CASSLEQGRRSYEQYF. The CDR3 DNA reads TGCGCCAGCAGCTTGGAACAGGGCCGCAGGTCATACGAGCAGTACTTC.

The CDR3 here is CASSSYRVNTEAFF. The CDR3 DNA follows: TGTGCCAGCAGTTCATACAGGGTGAACACTGAAGCTTTCTTT. The V and J genes are TRBV6-7 and TRBJ1-1; maybe TRBD1 (6 bases). TRBV6-7 is identified as an open reading frame with a role that is uncertain. The V and J ends lost 4 bases and 0 bases respectively, with 9 bases between them. The CDR3 loop spans 14 amino acids.

The chain joins TRBV30 to TRBJ2-7; tentative D call: TRBD2 (6 bases). Per the germline V gene, CDR1 is GTSNPN and CDR2 is SVGIG (reference sequence). V was clipped by 0 bases and J by 2 bases, with 14 bases between them. The CDR3 consists of 15 residues. The CDR3 spells CAWSVRHGRTYEQYF. Written as DNA, the CDR3 is TGTGCCTGGAGTGTACGGCACGGGAGAACCTACGAGCAGTACTTC.

The chain couples TRBV7-9 to TRBJ1-3; 8 bases align to TRBD1. After removal of 1 base from V and 4 bases from J, the junction contained 3 bases not matched to a gene. Germline V gene data show CDR1 as SEHNR and CDR2 as FQNEAQ (reference sequence). The CDR3 consists of 15 residues. Here the CDR3 reads CASSLGTGNGNTIYF. The CDR3 DNA is TGTGCCAGCAGCTTAGGGACAGGGAACGGAAACACCATATATTTT.

This chain joins TRBV5-6 and TRBJ1-3, with 9 bases that match TRBD1. The CDR3 loop spans 15 amino acids. The V gene end was trimmed by 4 bases and the J gene end by 7 bases; junction bases not matched to a gene: 9. Germline-derived CDR1 and CDR2 are SGHDT and YYEEEE. This CDR3 is CASSPGTGRRNTIYF. CDR3 in DNA: TGTGCCAGCAGCCCTGGGACAGGGAGGAGGAACACCATATATTTT.

This clone showed up just a few times. This sequence joins TRBV7-7 and TRBJ2-1; 8 bases map to TRBD1. V lost 5 bases and J lost 0; bases outside the gene matches: 3. Germline V CDR1 and CDR2: SSHAT, FNYEAQ (reference sequence). CDR3 length equals 15 residues. The CDR3 bases are TGTGCCAGCAGCCGGACAGGGAGCTCCTACAATGAGCAGTTCTTC. The encoded protein is CASSRTGSSYNEQFF. Combining the CDR3 with reference TRBV7-7 and TRBJ2-1 gives the whole variable domain GAGVSQSPRYKVTKRGQDVTLRCDPISSHATLYWYQQALGQGPEFLTYFNYEAQPDKSGLPSDRFSAERPEGSISTLTIQRTEQRDSAMYRCASSRTGSSYNEQFFGPGTRLTVL.

Only a few counts were recorded for this clone. CDR3 DNA: TGTGCCAGCAGACCCGACAGGGGTGATCAGCCCCAGCATTTT. Encoded protein: CASRPDRGDQPQHF. V usage is TRBV27 and J usage is TRBJ1-5, with TRBD1 matching 8 bases. With V trimmed by 6 bases and J by 5 bases, 6 bases remained unmatched. Germline assignment: CDR1 MNHEY and CDR2 SMNVEV (reference sequence). The CDR3 is made up of 14 amino acids.

The chain carries TRBV25-1 and TRBJ1-5; D call uncertain. V lost 5 bases, J lost 0 bases, and 8 bases lay in between. The CDR3 contains 14 residues. Germline V gives CDR1 MGHDK, CDR2 SYGVNS. The CDR3 DNA follows: TGTGCCAGCAGTTTGGTCGGTAGCAATCAGCCCCAGCATTTT. Translated, it gives CASSLVGSNQPQHF. The entire variable domain, with the rest obtained from reference TRBV25-1 and TRBJ1-5, is as follows: EADIYQTPRYLVIGTGKKITLECSQTMGHDKMYWYQQDPGMELHLIHYSYGVNSTEKGDLSSESTVSRIRTEHFPLTLESARPSHTSQYLCASSLVGSNQPQHFGDGTRLSIL.

V gene TRBV2 combines with J gene TRBJ2-1; 11 bases are shared with TRBD2. The germline CDR1 and CDR2 sequences are SNHLY and FYNNEI. Trimming took 6 bases from V and 4 from J; bases not matched to a gene: 5. The CDR3 runs 15 residues. The CDR3 bases are TGTGCCAGCAGGTTAGCGGGAGGGCTTTACAATGAGCAGTTCTTC. It translates to CASRLAGGLYNEQFF.

V and J are TRBV10-1 and TRBJ2-2; the match to TRBD2 covers 9 bases. This CDR3 contains 15 residues. The germline V gene has CDR1 WNHNN and CDR2 SYGVQD (reference sequence). V lost 5 bases, J lost 7 bases, and 8 bases stayed unmatched. DNA for the CDR3: TGCGCCAGCAGTTTGACTAGCGGAGGGGACGGGGAGCTGTTTTTT. Protein product: CASSLTSGGDGELFF.